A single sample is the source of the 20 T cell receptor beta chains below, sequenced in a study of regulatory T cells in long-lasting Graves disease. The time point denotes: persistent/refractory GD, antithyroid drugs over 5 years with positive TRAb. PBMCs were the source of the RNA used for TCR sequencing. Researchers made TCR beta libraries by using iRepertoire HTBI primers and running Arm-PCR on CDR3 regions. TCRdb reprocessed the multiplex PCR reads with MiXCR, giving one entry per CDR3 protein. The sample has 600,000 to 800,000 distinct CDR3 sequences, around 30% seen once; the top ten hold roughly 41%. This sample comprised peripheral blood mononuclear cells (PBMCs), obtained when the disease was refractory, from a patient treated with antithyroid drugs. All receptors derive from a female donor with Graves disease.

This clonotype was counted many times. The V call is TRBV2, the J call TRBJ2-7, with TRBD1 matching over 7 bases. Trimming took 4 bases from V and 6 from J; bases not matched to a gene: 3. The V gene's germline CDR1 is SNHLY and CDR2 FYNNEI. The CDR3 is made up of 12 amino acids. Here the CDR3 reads CASSGQGGEQYF. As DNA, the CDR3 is TGTGCCAGCAGTGGACAGGGTGGCGAGCAGTACTTC.

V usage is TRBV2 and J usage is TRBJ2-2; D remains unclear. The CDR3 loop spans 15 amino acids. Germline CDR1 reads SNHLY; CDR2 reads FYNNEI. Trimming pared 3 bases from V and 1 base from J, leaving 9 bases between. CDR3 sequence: CASSESWGNTGELFF. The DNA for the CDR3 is TGTGCCAGCAGTGAGAGTTGGGGGAACACCGGGGAGCTGTTTTTT.

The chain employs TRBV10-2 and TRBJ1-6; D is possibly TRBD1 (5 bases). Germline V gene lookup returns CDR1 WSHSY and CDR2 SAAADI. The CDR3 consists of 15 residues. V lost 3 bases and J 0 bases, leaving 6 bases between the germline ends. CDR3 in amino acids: CASSDRGSYNSPLHF. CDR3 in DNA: TGCGCCAGCAGTGATAGGGGCTCCTATAATTCACCCCTCCACTTT.

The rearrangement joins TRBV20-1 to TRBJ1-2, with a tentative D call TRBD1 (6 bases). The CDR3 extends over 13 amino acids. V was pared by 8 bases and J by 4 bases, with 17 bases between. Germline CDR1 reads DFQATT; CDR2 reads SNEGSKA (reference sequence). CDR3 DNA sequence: TGCAGTACCAGATATCGGACAGTCTATGGCTACACCTTC. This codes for CSTRYRTVYGYTF.

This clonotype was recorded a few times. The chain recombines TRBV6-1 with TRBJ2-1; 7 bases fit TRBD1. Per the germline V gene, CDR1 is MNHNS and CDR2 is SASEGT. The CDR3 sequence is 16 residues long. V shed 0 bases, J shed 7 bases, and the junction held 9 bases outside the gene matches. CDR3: CASSEATGLGVNEQFF. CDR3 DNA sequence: TGTGCCAGCAGTGAAGCGACAGGGTTAGGTGTGAATGAGCAGTTCTTC.

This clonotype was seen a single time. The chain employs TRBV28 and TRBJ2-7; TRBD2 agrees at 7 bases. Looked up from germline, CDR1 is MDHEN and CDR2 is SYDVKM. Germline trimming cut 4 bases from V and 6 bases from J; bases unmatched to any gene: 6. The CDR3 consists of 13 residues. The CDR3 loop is CASSYREVTEQYF. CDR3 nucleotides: TGTGCCAGCAGTTATCGGGAGGTGACCGAGCAGTACTTC.

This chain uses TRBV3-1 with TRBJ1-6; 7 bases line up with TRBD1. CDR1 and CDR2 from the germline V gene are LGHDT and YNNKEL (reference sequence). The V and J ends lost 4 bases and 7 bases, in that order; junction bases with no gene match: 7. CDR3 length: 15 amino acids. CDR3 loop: CASSLRQGQNSPLHF. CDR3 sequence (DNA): TGTGCCAGCAGCCTTCGACAGGGTCAAAATTCACCCCTCCACTTT. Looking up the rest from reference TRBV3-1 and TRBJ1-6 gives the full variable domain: DTAVSQTPKYLVTQMGNDKSIKCEQNLGHDTMYWYKQDSKKFLKIMFSYNNKELIINETVPNRFSPKSPDKAHLNLHINSLELGDSAVYFCASSLRQGQNSPLHFGNGTRLTVT.

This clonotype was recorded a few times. Written as DNA, the CDR3 is TGCAGCGTTGAGGGGACAGGGGATCTCGACGACTATGGCTACACCTTC. Protein sequence: CSVEGTGDLDDYGYTF. The rearrangement uses TRBV29-1 and TRBJ1-2; 10 bases fit TRBD1. Germline lookup yields CDR1 SQVTM and CDR2 ANQGSEA. This CDR3 spans 16 amino acids. V was clipped by 3 bases and J by 3 bases; unmatched bases: 10.

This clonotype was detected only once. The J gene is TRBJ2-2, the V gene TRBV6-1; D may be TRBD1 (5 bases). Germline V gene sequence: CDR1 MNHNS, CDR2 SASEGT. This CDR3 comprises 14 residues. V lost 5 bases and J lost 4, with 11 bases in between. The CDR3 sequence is CASSRIRGTGELFF. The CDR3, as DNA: TGTGCCAGCAGTCGAATTAGGGGCACCGGGGAGCTGTTTTTT.

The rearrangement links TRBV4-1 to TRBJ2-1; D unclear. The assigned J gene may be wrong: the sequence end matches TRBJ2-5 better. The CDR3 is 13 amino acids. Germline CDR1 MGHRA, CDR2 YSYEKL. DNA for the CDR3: TGCGCCAGCAGCCATGGGGTCACAGAGACCCAGTACTTC. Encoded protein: CASSHGVTETQYF.

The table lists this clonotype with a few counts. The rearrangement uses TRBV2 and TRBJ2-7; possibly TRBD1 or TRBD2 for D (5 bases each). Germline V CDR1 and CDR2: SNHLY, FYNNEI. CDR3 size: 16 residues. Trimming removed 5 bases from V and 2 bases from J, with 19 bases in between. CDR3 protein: CASSHDGDPRTYEQYF. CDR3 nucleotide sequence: TGTGCCAGCAGTCACGATGGGGACCCACGGACCTACGAGCAGTACTTC.

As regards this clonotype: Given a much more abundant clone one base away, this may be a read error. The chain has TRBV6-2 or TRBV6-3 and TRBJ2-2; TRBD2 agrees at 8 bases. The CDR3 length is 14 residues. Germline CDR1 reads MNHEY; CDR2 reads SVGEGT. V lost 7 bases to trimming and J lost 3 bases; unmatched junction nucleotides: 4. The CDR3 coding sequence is TGTGCCAGCACAGCGGGAGCTGACACCGGGGAGCTGTTTTTT. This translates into CASTAGADTGELFF.

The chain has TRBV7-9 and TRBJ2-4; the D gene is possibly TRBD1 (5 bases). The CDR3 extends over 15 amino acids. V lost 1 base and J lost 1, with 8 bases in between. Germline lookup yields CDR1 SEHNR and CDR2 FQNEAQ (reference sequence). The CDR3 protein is CASSLVGAAKNIQYF. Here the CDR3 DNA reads TGTGCCAGCAGCTTAGTAGGGGCGGCCAAAAACATTCAGTACTTC.

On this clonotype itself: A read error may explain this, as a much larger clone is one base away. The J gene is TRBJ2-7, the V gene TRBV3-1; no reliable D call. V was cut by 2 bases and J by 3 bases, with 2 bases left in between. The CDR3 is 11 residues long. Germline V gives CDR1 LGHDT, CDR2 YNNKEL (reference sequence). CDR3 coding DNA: TGTGCCAGCAGCCAATTCTACGAGCAGTACTTC. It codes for CASSQFYEQYF.

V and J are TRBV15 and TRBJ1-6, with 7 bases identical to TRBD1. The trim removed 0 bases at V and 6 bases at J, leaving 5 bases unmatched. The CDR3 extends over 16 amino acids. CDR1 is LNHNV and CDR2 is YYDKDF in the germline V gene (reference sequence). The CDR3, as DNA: TGTGCCACCAGCAGAGAAGGGGGCGTCGTTAATTCACCCCTCCACTTT. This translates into CATSREGGVVNSPLHF.

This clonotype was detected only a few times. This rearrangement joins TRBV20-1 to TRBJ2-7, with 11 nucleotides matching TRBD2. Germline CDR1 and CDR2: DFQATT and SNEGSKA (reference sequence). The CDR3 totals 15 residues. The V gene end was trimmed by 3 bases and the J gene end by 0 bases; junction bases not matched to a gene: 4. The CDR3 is CSASRGLAASYEQYF. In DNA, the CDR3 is TGCAGTGCTAGCAGGGGACTAGCGGCCTCCTACGAGCAGTACTTC.

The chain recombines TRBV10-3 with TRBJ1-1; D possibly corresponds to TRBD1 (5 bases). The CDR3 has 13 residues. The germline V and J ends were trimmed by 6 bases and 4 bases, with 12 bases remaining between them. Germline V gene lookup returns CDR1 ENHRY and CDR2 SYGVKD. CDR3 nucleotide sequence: TGTGCCATCAGCTTAGGGGAGGTCACTGAAGCTTTCTTT. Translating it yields CAISLGEVTEAFF.

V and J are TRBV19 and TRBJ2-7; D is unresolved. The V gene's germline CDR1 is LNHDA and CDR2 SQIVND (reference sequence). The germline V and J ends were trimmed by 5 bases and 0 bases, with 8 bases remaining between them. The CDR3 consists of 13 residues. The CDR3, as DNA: TGTGCCAGTAGTGGTCGGATCTCCTACGAGCAGTACTTC. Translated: CASSGRISYEQYF.

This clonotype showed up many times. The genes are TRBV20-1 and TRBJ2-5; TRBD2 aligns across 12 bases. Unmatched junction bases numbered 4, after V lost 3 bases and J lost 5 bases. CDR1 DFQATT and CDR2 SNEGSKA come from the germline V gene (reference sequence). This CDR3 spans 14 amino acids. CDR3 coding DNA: TGCAGTGCTAGGACTAGCGGGAGAGGGGAGACCCAGTACTTC. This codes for CSARTSGRGETQYF.

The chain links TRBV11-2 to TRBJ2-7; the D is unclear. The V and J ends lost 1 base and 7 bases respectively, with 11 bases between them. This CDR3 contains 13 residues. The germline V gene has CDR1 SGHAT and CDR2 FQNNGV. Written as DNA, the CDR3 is TGTGCCAGCAGCTTAGGCCACTACCAAGAGCAGTACTTC. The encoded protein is CASSLGHYQEQYF.